This T cell receptor beta chain is drawn from a study of blood T cells in healthy people across ages. Study results and limitations: Naive CD4+ cell counts and diversity both ran higher in long-lived than in aged donors.

V shed 6 bases, J shed 7 bases, and the junction held 11 bases outside the gene matches. Germline V lookup: CDR1 SGHVS, CDR2 FNYEAQ. The CDR3 has 14 residues. Healthy individuals of Caucasian origin from Russia, aged about 6 to 100, served as donors. A second roughly 7 to 11 cycle PCR used barcoded and J-beta primers. Every cDNA was tagged by a template-switch adaptor with 12 random nucleotides. TCRdb reanalysed the 5' RACE reads using MiXCR and keeps one entry per CDR3 protein. Of 1.5 million to 2 million distinct CDR3 sequences in the sample, over 25% were seen once. On this clonotype itself: Its specificity is unknown.

The chain couples TRBV7-6 to TRBJ2-7; 8 positions agree with TRBD2. The sample was blood. This receptor was identified in a woman aged 25 to 45 in good health. The CDR3 loop is CASRALAGLNEQYF. The CDR3 DNA is TGTGCCAGCAGGGCCCTAGCGGGCCTCAATGAGCAGTACTTC. Together with reference TRBV7-6 and TRBJ2-7, the CDR3 gives the full variable domain: GAGVSQSPRYKVTKRGQDVALRCDPISGHVSLYWYRQALGQGPEFLTYFNYEAQQDKSGLPNDRFSAERPEGSISTLTIQRTEQRDSAMYRCASRALAGLNEQYFGPGTRLTVT.